These T cell receptor beta chains were read from a single sample in a study of brain T cells in children with intractable seizures. TCRdb's copy holds only in-frame clones and misses some; the assay was immunoSEQ multiplex PCR. Here the sample spans roughly 80,000 clones, around 91% being singletons. Sample: peripheral blood, taken at surgery. The receptors derive from a girl aged 2 to 10 with Rasmussen encephalitis and intractable seizures. The CDR3 runs from the conserved cysteine through the conserved F or W. D genes are given only for firm matches. Clone size is given for some rows only: seen once, a few or many times, or a class if the clone is expanded.

j_gene: TRBJ1-1
d_gene: TRBD1
abundance: .
v_gene: TRBV14
len: 17
CDR3aa: CASSPLGQGVRGTEAFF
CDR3nt: TGTGCCAGCAGCCCCCTCGGACAGGGGGTCAGGGGCACTGAAGCTTTCTTT

j_gene: TRBJ2-7
d_gene: TRBD1
abundance: .
v_gene: TRBV6-1
len: 12
CDR3aa: CASSEGQGEQYF
CDR3nt: TGTGCCAGCAGTGAGGGACAGGGCGAGCAGTACTTC

j_gene: TRBJ2-5
d_gene: TRBD2
abundance: .
v_gene: TRBV7-8
len: 16
CDR3aa: CASSSRLAGGAETQYF
CDR3nt: TGTGCCAGCAGCTCCCGACTAGCGGGGGGGGCAGAGACCCAGTACTTC

j_gene: TRBJ1-6
d_gene: .
abundance: few
v_gene: TRBV2
len: 12
CDR3aa: CASRRRDSPLHF
CDR3nt: TGTGCCAGCAGGCGCCGGGATTCACCCCTCCACTTT

j_gene: TRBJ1-5
d_gene: .
abundance: .
v_gene: TRBV25-1
len: 16
CDR3aa: CASSERGQGKNQPQHF
CDR3nt: TGTGCCAGCAGTGAAAGAGGGCAGGGAAAAAATCAGCCCCAGCATTTT

j_gene: TRBJ1-2
d_gene: .
abundance: .
v_gene: TRBV28
len: 15
CDR3aa: CASSLGGRANYGYTF
CDR3nt: TGTGCCAGCAGTTTGGGGGGGAGAGCTAACTATGGCTACACCTTC

j_gene: TRBJ1-5
d_gene: .
abundance: .
v_gene: TRBV24-1
len: 16
CDR3aa: CATSDTGPSSNQPQHF
CDR3nt: TGTGCCACCAGTGATACGGGACCGTCAAGTAATCAGCCCCAGCATTTT

j_gene: TRBJ2-1
d_gene: TRBD2
abundance: .
v_gene: TRBV6-4
len: 15
CDR3aa: CASSESSGRHDEQFF
CDR3nt: TGTGCCAGCAGTGAGTCTAGCGGGAGGCATGATGAGCAGTTCTTC

j_gene: TRBJ2-1
d_gene: TRBD2
abundance: .
v_gene: TRBV3-1/TRBV3-2
len: 16
CDR3aa: CASSRPPSGSLYEQFF
CDR3nt: TGTGCCAGCAGCCGACCCCCTAGCGGGAGTTTATATGAGCAGTTCTTC

j_gene: TRBJ1-5
d_gene: TRBD1
abundance: .
v_gene: TRBV6-1
len: 16
CDR3aa: CASSEAPGQGHQPQHF
CDR3nt: TGTGCCAGCAGTGAAGCACCGGGACAGGGGCATCAGCCCCAGCATTTT

j_gene: TRBJ1-6
d_gene: .
abundance: .
v_gene: TRBV7-9
len: 15
CDR3aa: CASSLAGNRNSPLHF
CDR3nt: TGTGCCAGCAGCTTAGCCGGGAACCGCAATTCACCCCTCCACTTT

j_gene: TRBJ1-1
d_gene: .
abundance: .
v_gene: TRBV19
len: 15
CDR3aa: CASSPHRDGNTEAFF
CDR3nt: TGTGCCAGTAGTCCTCACAGGGACGGGAACACTGAAGCTTTCTTT

j_gene: TRBJ1-2
d_gene: .
abundance: .
v_gene: TRBV9
len: 16
CDR3aa: CASSVGHSGRGSGYTF
CDR3nt: TGTGCCAGCAGCGTAGGGCACTCAGGGAGAGGGTCTGGCTACACCTTC

j_gene: TRBJ1-3
d_gene: .
abundance: few
v_gene: TRBV5-6
len: 12
CDR3aa: CASSFTGNTIYF
CDR3nt: TGTGCCAGCAGCTTCACCGGAAACACCATATATTTT

j_gene: TRBJ2-7
d_gene: TRBD1
abundance: .
v_gene: TRBV12-5
len: 13
CDR3aa: CASGLPTGNEQYF
CDR3nt: TGTGCTAGTGGTTTGCCGACAGGGAACGAGCAGTACTTC

j_gene: TRBJ1-1
d_gene: .
abundance: .
v_gene: TRBV6-5
len: 12
CDR3aa: CASSSSGVEAFF
CDR3nt: TGTGCCAGCAGTTCCTCAGGGGTCGAAGCTTTCTTT

j_gene: TRBJ2-5
d_gene: .
abundance: .
v_gene: TRBV27
len: 13
CDR3aa: CASSSGLQETQYF
CDR3nt: TGTGCCAGCAGTTCGGGACTCCAAGAGACCCAGTACTTC

j_gene: TRBJ2-5
d_gene: TRBD1
abundance: .
v_gene: TRBV9
len: 15
CDR3aa: CASSVSGQAQETQYF
CDR3nt: TGTGCCAGCAGCGTATCAGGACAGGCACAAGAGACCCAGTACTTC

j_gene: TRBJ2-1
d_gene: TRBD2
abundance: .
v_gene: TRBV5-4
len: 15
CDR3aa: CASSKLAGVADEQFF
CDR3nt: TGTGCCAGCAGCAAACTAGCGGGAGTGGCGGATGAGCAGTTCTTC

j_gene: TRBJ1-4
d_gene: .
abundance: .
v_gene: TRBV7-2
len: 14
CDR3aa: CASSPTSHNEKLFF
CDR3nt: TGTGCCAGCAGCCCGACGTCCCATAATGAAAAACTGTTTTTT

j_gene: TRBJ1-2
d_gene: .
abundance: .
v_gene: TRBV7-2
len: 15
CDR3aa: CASSLELVRTYGYTF
CDR3nt: TGTGCCAGCAGCTTAGAGCTGGTACGGACTTATGGCTACACCTTC

j_gene: TRBJ2-5
d_gene: .
abundance: once
v_gene: TRBV24-1
len: 15
CDR3aa: CATSDFWDGEETQYF
CDR3nt: TGTGCCACCAGTGACTTCTGGGACGGTGAAGAGACCCAGTACTTC

j_gene: TRBJ2-1
d_gene: .
abundance: .
v_gene: TRBV7-3
len: 13
CDR3aa: CASSLTGSNEQFF
CDR3nt: TGTGCCAGCAGCTTAACAGGAAGCAATGAGCAGTTCTTC

j_gene: TRBJ1-1
d_gene: .
abundance: once
v_gene: TRBV12-3/TRBV12-4
len: 13
CDR3aa: CASSLTVPGEAFF
CDR3nt: TGTGCCAGCAGTTTAACCGTGCCCGGTGAAGCTTTCTTT

j_gene: TRBJ1-1
d_gene: .
abundance: .
v_gene: TRBV28
len: 15
CDR3aa: CASSEPGGPNTEAFF
CDR3nt: TGTGCCAGCAGTGAACCCGGGGGGCCGAACACTGAAGCTTTCTTT

j_gene: TRBJ1-5
d_gene: TRBD1
abundance: .
v_gene: TRBV19
len: 15
CDR3aa: CASSPGQGGNQPQHF
CDR3nt: TGTGCCAGTTCTCCGGGACAGGGGGGGAATCAGCCCCAGCATTTT

j_gene: TRBJ2-7
d_gene: .
abundance: .
v_gene: TRBV30
len: 14
CDR3aa: CAWSLHSGFYEQYF
CDR3nt: TGTGCCTGGAGCTTACACTCAGGTTTCTACGAGCAGTACTTC

j_gene: TRBJ1-5
d_gene: .
abundance: .
v_gene: TRBV10-3
len: 13
CDR3aa: CAISEFDNQPQHF
CDR3nt: TGTGCCATCAGTGAATTCGATAATCAGCCCCAGCATTTT

j_gene: TRBJ2-1
d_gene: TRBD1
abundance: .
v_gene: TRBV5-5
len: 15
CDR3aa: CASSPPLTGGNEQFF
CDR3nt: TGTGCCAGCAGCCCACCACTAACAGGGGGCAATGAGCAGTTCTTC

j_gene: TRBJ2-5
d_gene: .
abundance: .
v_gene: TRBV7-6
len: 14
CDR3aa: CASSLVTGGGTQYF
CDR3nt: TGTGCCAGCAGCTTAGTGACCGGGGGAGGGACCCAGTACTTC

j_gene: TRBJ1-4
d_gene: TRBD1
abundance: .
v_gene: TRBV19
len: 14
CDR3aa: CASSPPGQYEKLFF
CDR3nt: TGTGCCAGTAGTCCGCCGGGACAGTATGAAAAACTGTTTTTT

j_gene: TRBJ1-2
d_gene: TRBD1
abundance: .
v_gene: TRBV2
len: 14
CDR3aa: CASSVERRGPGYTF
CDR3nt: TGTGCCAGCAGCGTCGAACGGAGGGGGCCTGGCTACACCTTC

j_gene: TRBJ1-5
d_gene: .
abundance: .
v_gene: TRBV3-1/TRBV3-2
len: 14
CDR3aa: CASSPEFRNQPQHF
CDR3nt: TGTGCCAGCAGCCCCGAGTTCCGCAATCAGCCCCAGCATTTT

j_gene: TRBJ2-7
d_gene: .
abundance: .
v_gene: TRBV6-5
len: 14
CDR3aa: CASSYSIGSYEQYF
CDR3nt: TGTGCCAGCAGTTACTCGATAGGGTCCTACGAGCAGTACTTC

j_gene: TRBJ1-4
d_gene: .
abundance: once
v_gene: TRBV27
len: 15
CDR3aa: CASSLFRATGDSLFF
CDR3nt: TGTGCCAGCAGTCTATTTCGGGCGACCGGGGACTCACTGTTTTTT

j_gene: TRBJ2-3
d_gene: .
abundance: .
v_gene: TRBV29-1
len: 13
CDR3aa: CSVRHRVTDTQYF
CDR3nt: TGCAGCGTTAGGCACAGAGTGACAGATACGCAGTATTTT

j_gene: TRBJ1-5
d_gene: .
abundance: many
v_gene: TRBV29-1
len: 13
CDR3aa: CSVAGEGNQPQHF
CDR3nt: TGCAGCGTTGCAGGGGAGGGCAATCAGCCCCAGCATTTT

j_gene: TRBJ1-4
d_gene: .
abundance: once
v_gene: TRBV7-6
len: 13
CDR3aa: CASSWKGDEKLFF
CDR3nt: TGTGCCAGCAGCTGGAAGGGGGATGAAAAACTGTTTTTT

j_gene: TRBJ1-2
d_gene: .
abundance: .
v_gene: TRBV6-6
len: 13
CDR3aa: CASSSLGDYGYTF
CDR3nt: TGTGCCAGCAGCTCCCTTGGCGACTATGGCTACACCTTC

j_gene: TRBJ2-7
d_gene: .
abundance: .
v_gene: TRBV10-3
len: 14
CDR3aa: CAISEIYTPYEQYF
CDR3nt: TGTGCCATCAGTGAGATTTATACACCCTACGAGCAGTACTTC

j_gene: TRBJ1-6
d_gene: .
abundance: .
v_gene: TRBV2
len: 17
CDR3aa: CASSGGVGDAAQSPLHF
CDR3nt: TGTGCCAGCAGTGGGGGGGTTGGGGACGCTGCTCAATCACCCCTCCACTTT

j_gene: TRBJ1-1
d_gene: .
abundance: .
v_gene: TRBV30
len: 14
CDR3aa: CAWRYGGGGTEAFF
CDR3nt: TGTGCCTGGAGGTATGGGGGCGGAGGCACTGAAGCTTTCTTT

j_gene: TRBJ1-2
d_gene: .
abundance: .
v_gene: TRBV7-2
len: 15
CDR3aa: CASSATSSTNYGYTF
CDR3nt: TGTGCCAGCAGCGCCACATCCTCTACAAACTATGGCTACACCTTC

j_gene: TRBJ1-5
d_gene: .
abundance: .
v_gene: TRBV25-1
len: 14
CDR3aa: CASSVSGSFQPQHF
CDR3nt: TGTGCCAGCAGTGTTTCCGGGTCGTTCCAGCCCCAGCATTTT